Shown below are 11 T cell receptor beta chains from a single sample sequenced in a study of T-cell reconstitution after alpha-beta-depleted transplantation in children. During its preparation, the TCRbeta library received unique molecular identifiers. Each CDR3 protein is one row after TCRdb ran MiXCR on the PCR reads. The data contain 500,000 to 600,000 distinct CDR3 sequences, approximately 16% of them singletons. The sequenced sample was PBMCs from the stem cell graft donor, obtained from the stem cell graft. Every receptor here comes from a human donor who donated a stem cell graft to a child with acute lymphoblastic leukemia.

V usage is TRBV9 and J usage is TRBJ2-1; D unclear. Germline-derived CDR1 and CDR2 are SGDLS and YYNGEE. V gave up 2 bases and J gave up 9 bases, with 15 bases separating them. This CDR3 comprises 14 residues. The chain's CDR3 is CASSVHLLDPEQFF. The DNA of the CDR3 is TGTGCCAGCAGCGTCCACTTGCTAGATCCTGAGCAGTTCTTC.

The chain combines TRBV12-3 or TRBV12-4 with TRBJ2-2, with TRBD2 identical over 7 bases. V lost 3 bases to trimming and J lost 2 bases; unmatched junction nucleotides: 3. This CDR3 region has 15 residues. The CDR3: CASSFSGLNTGELFF. CDR3 sequence (DNA): TGTGCCAGCAGTTTTAGCGGGCTAAACACCGGGGAGCTGTTTTTT.

This clonotype turned up a few times. The rearrangement joins TRBV7-9 to TRBJ1-6, with a tentative D call TRBD1 (6 bases). This CDR3 region has 17 residues. V was pared by 1 base and J by 6 bases, with 16 bases between. Germline CDR1 SEHNR, CDR2 FQNEAQ (reference sequence). CDR3 amino acids: CASSLGVGTSGNSPLHF. The CDR3, as DNA: TGTGCCAGCAGCTTAGGAGTGGGGACATCGGGTAATTCACCCCTCCACTTT.

This clonotype was counted between two and nine times. As DNA, the CDR3 is TGCGCCAGCAGCTATGACACCGTATACGAGCAGTACTTC. Protein product: CASSYDTVYEQYF. The chain joins TRBV5-1 to TRBJ2-7; D gene unclear. V was cut by 3 bases and J by 4 bases, with 11 bases left in between. Germline assignment: CDR1 SGHRS and CDR2 YFSETQ. CDR3 length: 13 amino acids. Complete variable domain (other parts from reference TRBV5-1 and TRBJ2-7): KAGVTQTPRYLIKTRGQQVTLSCSPISGHRSVSWYQQTPGQGLQFLFEYFSETQRNKGNFPGRFSGRQFSNSRSEMNVSTLELGDSALYLCASSYDTVYEQYFGPGTRLTVT.

V gene TRBV5-1 combines with J gene TRBJ2-1; possible D gene TRBD2, 6 bases. Germline V gene data show CDR1 as SGHRS and CDR2 as YFSETQ. The CDR3 runs 15 residues. V was trimmed by 5 bases and J by 0 bases, leaving 12 bases between them. In DNA form, the CDR3 reads TGCGCCAGCAGTTCGGGAGTCCTCTCCTACAATGAGCAGTTCTTC. Translated, it gives CASSSGVLSYNEQFF.

J is TRBJ2-7 and V is TRBV3-1; D remains unclear. The CDR3 is made up of 14 amino acids. Germline V CDR1 and CDR2: LGHDT, YNNKEL (reference sequence). The V end was cut by 3 bases, the J end by 0 bases, with 9 bases between. The DNA of the CDR3 is TGTGCCAGCAGCCACACGGACCTCTCCTACGAGCAGTACTTC. This gives the protein CASSHTDLSYEQYF.

There are a few counts of this clonotype. This rearrangement joins TRBV7-6 to TRBJ2-3; 7 bases are shared with TRBD1. The germline gives CDR1 SGHVS, CDR2 FNYEAQ. The CDR3 consists of 16 residues. Unmatched junction bases numbered 8, after V lost 5 bases and J lost 0 bases. Here the CDR3 reads CASSLSRGRSTDTQYF. Here the CDR3 DNA reads TGTGCCAGCAGCCTGAGTAGGGGGCGGAGCACAGATACGCAGTATTTT.

The table lists this clonotype with many counts. The rearrangement joins TRBV5-1 to TRBJ2-7; D is perhaps TRBD2 (6 bases). The CDR3 is made up of 12 amino acids. Trimming took 4 bases from V and 3 from J, leaving 8 bases between them. Germline CDR1 and CDR2: SGHRS and YFSETQ. In DNA, the CDR3 is TGCGCCAGCAGCAGGGACTTCTACGAGCAGTACTTC. The encoded protein is CASSRDFYEQYF.

V usage is TRBV7-3 and J usage is TRBJ2-2; TRBD1 agrees at 7 bases. Germline CDR1 SGHTA, CDR2 FQGTGA. The CDR3 is made up of 15 amino acids. V was pared by 5 bases and J by 1 base, with 4 bases of the junction left unmatched. CDR3 region: CASSRDRVNTGELFF. The CDR3 DNA sequence: TGTGCCAGCAGCAGAGACAGGGTGAACACCGGGGAGCTGTTTTTT.

This clonotype was seen a handful of times. V is TRBV7-2 and J is TRBJ2-1; 12 positions match TRBD2. Unmatched junction bases numbered 9, after V lost 0 bases and J lost 0 bases. From germline, CDR1 is SGHTA and CDR2 FQGNSA. This CDR3 has 20 amino acids. CDR3 protein: CASSLAEGLAGGSSYNEQFF. CDR3 nucleotide sequence: TGTGCCAGCAGCTTAGCGGAAGGGCTAGCGGGAGGGAGCTCCTACAATGAGCAGTTCTTC. The full variable domain, rest sourced from reference TRBV7-2 and TRBJ2-1, is GAGVSQSPSNKVTEKGKDVELRCDPISGHTALYWYRQSLGQGLEFLIYFQGNSAPDKSGLPSDRFSAERTGGSVSTLTIQRTQQEDSAVYLCASSLAEGLAGGSSYNEQFFGPGTRLTVL.

This rearrangement joins TRBV3-1 to TRBJ2-7; D remains unclear. Germline V lookup: CDR1 LGHDT, CDR2 YNNKEL (reference sequence). The V gene lost 2 bases and the J gene lost 3 bases, with 14 bases spanning the gap. The length of the CDR3 is 15 residues. Written as DNA, the CDR3 is TGTGCCAGCAGCCAATGGACGGAGCGCGGCTACGAGCAGTACTTC. Translating gives CASSQWTERGYEQYF.